This T cell receptor beta chain comes out of a study of T cells in Graves' hyperthyroidism and ophthalmopathy. Ten or more counts support this clonotype. Regions amplified from RNA transcripts were the TCR beta CDR3 regions. Carried out on the TCR CDR3, a first-round RT-PCR used the HTBI primer set. MiXCR, run by TCRdb on the multiplex PCR reads, gives a single entry per CDR3 protein. The data hold fewer than 400,000 distinct CDR3 sequences, with around an eighth observed a single time. The CDR3 totals 15 residues. V lost 3 bases to trimming and J lost 4 bases, with 10 bases between them. Germline CDR1 reads KGHSH; CDR2 reads LQKENI.

The J gene is TRBJ1-6, the V gene TRBV18; D is unclear. The sequence came from a man in his fifties with Graves' ophthalmopathy. Sequencing used blood. The CDR3 loop is CASSPREGYNSPLHF. The DNA for the CDR3 is TGTGCCAGCTCACCTCGGGAAGGATATAATTCACCCCTCCACTTT.